Below, 10 T cell receptor beta chains from the same sample are listed, as sequenced in a study of blood T cell repertoires in COVID-19. Method: immunoSEQ multiplex PCR; TCRdb's copy keeps in-frame clones and lacks some. The sample lists 100,000 or so clones, over 75% seen once, with around 6.5% in the top ten. What was sequenced was peripheral blood. The receptors originated from a woman in her sixties or seventies with acute or convalescent COVID-19.

This chain uses TRBV15 with TRBJ2-2, with D perhaps TRBD1 (6 bases). The CDR3 is 14 residues long. Deletions cut 4 bases from V and 6 bases from J, with 12 bases between. Germline values: CDR1 LNHNV, CDR2 YYDKDF (reference sequence). The CDR3, as DNA: TGTGCCACCAGCACTAGGACAGACCCCGGGGAGCTGTTTTTT. Amino acids: CATSTRTDPGELFF.

J is TRBJ1-1 and V is TRBV10-1; 9 bases agree with TRBD1. Losses at the gene ends were 5 bases for V and 4 bases for J; bases not matched to a gene: 2. From germline, CDR1 is WNHNN and CDR2 SYGVQD (reference sequence). This CDR3 is built from 13 residues. The DNA of the CDR3 is TGCGCCAGCAGTCGGGGACAGGGCACTGAAGCTTTCTTT. This sequence encodes CASSRGQGTEAFF.

This chain connects TRBV5-4 to TRBJ1-1; no definite D call. The CDR3 extends over 16 amino acids. V was pared by 0 bases and J by 0 bases, with 12 bases between. CDR1 is SGHNT and CDR2 is YYREEE in the germline V gene (reference sequence). CDR3 region: CASSLASARMNTEAFF. The CDR3 DNA follows: TGTGCCAGCAGCTTGGCAAGTGCCAGGATGAACACTGAAGCTTTCTTT.

This clone was seen just once. The chain links TRBV24-1 to TRBJ2-5; the match to TRBD2 covers 7 bases. This CDR3 contains 16 residues. V shed 4 bases, J shed 5 bases, and the junction held 12 bases outside the gene matches. Looked up from germline, CDR1 is KGHDR and CDR2 is SFDVKD. The CDR3 region has the DNA TGTGCCACCAGTGAAAGACTAGCACCCTTTGGGGAGACCCAGTACTTC. Residues: CATSERLAPFGETQYF.

The chain combines TRBV6-5 with TRBJ1-2, with 8 nucleotides matching TRBD1. CDR1 is MNHEY, CDR2 SVGAGI, per germline. This CDR3 contains 14 residues. Trimming cost V 5 bases and J 5 bases; bases outside gene matches: 7. The chain's CDR3 is CASSPTGGWYGYTF. Written as DNA, the CDR3 is TGTGCCAGCAGTCCCACAGGGGGATGGTATGGCTACACCTTC.

This rearrangement joins TRBV5-1 to TRBJ2-1; TRBD2 aligns across 12 bases. The CDR3 contains 16 residues. CDR1 SGHRS and CDR2 YFSETQ come from the germline V gene. Germline trimming cut 3 bases from V and 3 bases from J; bases unmatched to any gene: 4. CDR3 residues: CASSSSGRDYYNEQFF. CDR3 bases: TGCGCCAGCAGCTCTAGCGGGAGGGACTACTACAATGAGCAGTTCTTC.

This chain connects TRBV14 to TRBJ1-1; no definite D call. V was shortened by 5 bases and J by 3 bases, with 16 bases between the two germline ends. The CDR3 spans 15 residues. Germline V gives CDR1 SGHDN, CDR2 FVKESK. The CDR3 DNA reads TGTGCCAGCAGCTCCGCCCTGACCCGGGACACTGAAGCTTTCTTT. Amino acid sequence: CASSSALTRDTEAFF.

The gene calls are TRBV28 and TRBJ1-1, with D unresolved. V lost 8 bases to trimming and J lost 1 base, with 14 bases between them. The germline V gene encodes CDR1 MDHEN and CDR2 SYDVKM. The CDR3 is made up of 14 amino acids. CDR3 protein: CASLKGERNTEAFF. CDR3 nucleotide sequence: TGTGCCAGCCTTAAGGGAGAACGGAACACTGAAGCTTTCTTT.

This chain's CDR3 is CASSLAGGGTGELFF. The CDR3 nucleotides read TGTGCCAGCAGCCTAGCGGGAGGAGGAACCGGGGAGCTGTTTTTT. The gene calls are TRBV14 and TRBJ2-2; TRBD2 aligns across 10 bases. The CDR3 totals 15 residues. Germline assignment: CDR1 SGHDN and CDR2 FVKESK. V dropped 4 bases and J dropped 5; count of bases not matched to a gene: 4.

This CDR3 reads CASSPSSYNEQFF. The CDR3 DNA is TGTGCCAGCAGCCCTAGCTCCTACAATGAGCAGTTCTTC. The genes are TRBV28 and TRBJ2-1; no clear D gene. The CDR3 runs to 13 residues. Germline V CDR1 and CDR2: MDHEN, SYDVKM. V was pared by 6 bases and J by 0 bases, with 6 bases between.